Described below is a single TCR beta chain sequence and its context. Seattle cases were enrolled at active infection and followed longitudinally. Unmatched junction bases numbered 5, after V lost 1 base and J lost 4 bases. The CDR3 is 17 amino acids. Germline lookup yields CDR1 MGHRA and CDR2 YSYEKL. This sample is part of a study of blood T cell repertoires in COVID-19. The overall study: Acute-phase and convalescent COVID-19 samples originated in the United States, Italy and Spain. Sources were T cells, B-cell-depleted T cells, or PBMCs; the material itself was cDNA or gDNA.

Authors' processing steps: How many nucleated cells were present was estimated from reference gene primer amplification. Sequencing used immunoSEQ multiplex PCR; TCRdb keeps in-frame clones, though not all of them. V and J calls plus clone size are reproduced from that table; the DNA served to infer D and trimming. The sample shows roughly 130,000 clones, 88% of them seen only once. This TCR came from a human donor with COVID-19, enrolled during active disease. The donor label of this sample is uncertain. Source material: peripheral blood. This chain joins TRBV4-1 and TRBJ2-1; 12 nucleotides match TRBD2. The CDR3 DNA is TGCGCCAGCAGCCAAGTCGGACTAGCGGGACTTTACAATGAGCAGTTCTTC. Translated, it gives CASSQVGLAGLYNEQFF.